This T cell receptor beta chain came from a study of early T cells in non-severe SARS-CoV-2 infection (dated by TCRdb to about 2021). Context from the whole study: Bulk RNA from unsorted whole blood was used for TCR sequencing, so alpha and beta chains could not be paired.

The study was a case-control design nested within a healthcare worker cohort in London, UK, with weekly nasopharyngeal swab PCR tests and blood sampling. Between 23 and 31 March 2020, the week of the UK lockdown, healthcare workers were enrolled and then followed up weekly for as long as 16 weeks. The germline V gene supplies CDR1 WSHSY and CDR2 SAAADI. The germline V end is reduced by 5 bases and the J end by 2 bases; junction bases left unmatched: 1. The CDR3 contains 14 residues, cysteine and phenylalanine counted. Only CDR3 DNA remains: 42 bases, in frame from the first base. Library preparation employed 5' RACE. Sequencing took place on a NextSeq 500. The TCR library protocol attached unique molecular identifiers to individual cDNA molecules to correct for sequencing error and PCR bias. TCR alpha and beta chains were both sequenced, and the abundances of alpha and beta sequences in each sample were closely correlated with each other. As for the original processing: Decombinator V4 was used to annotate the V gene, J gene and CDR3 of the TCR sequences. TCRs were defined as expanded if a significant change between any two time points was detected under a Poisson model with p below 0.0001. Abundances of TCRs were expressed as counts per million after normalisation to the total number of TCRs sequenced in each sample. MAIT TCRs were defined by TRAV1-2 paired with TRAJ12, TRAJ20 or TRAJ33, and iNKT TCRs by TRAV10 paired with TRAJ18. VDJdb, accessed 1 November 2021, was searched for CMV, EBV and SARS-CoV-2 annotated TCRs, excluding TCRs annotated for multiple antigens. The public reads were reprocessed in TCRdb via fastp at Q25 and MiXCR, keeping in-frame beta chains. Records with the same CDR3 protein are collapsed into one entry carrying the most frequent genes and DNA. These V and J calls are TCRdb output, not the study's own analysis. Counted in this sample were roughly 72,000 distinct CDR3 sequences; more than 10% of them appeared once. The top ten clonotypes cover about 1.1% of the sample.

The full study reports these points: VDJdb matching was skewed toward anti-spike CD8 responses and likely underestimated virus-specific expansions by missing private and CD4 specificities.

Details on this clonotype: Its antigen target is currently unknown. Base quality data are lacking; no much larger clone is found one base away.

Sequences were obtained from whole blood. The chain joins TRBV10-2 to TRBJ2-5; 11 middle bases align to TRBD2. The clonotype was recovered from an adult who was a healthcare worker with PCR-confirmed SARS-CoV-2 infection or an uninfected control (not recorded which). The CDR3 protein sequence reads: CASSWTSGQETQYF. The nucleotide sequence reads TGCGCCAGCAGTTGGACTAGCGGGCAAGAGACCCAGTACTTC.